A selection of T cell receptor beta chains follows, all from one sample in a study of cytotoxic CD8 clonotypes in ibrutinib-treated CLL. Data came from immunoSEQ multiplex PCR; TCRdb stores just in-frame clones and leaves some out. The table records approximately 45,000 clones, about 69% of them present only once. Sequencing used PBMCs, obtained after 24 months of ibrutinib treatment. The receptors come from a human donor with chronic lymphocytic leukemia. Each CDR3 is given with its conserved first and last residue. The D gene is left open where the match is weak. Clone size is shown for a subset of rows, as once, few, many or a class of expanded clone.

>.|13|TRBD1|TRBJ2-7|TRBV15
CATSSDRGYEQYF
TGTGCCACCAGCTCCGACAGGGGTTACGAGCAGTACTTC
>.|15|TRBD2|TRBJ2-3|TRBV2
CASSVRDYYTDTQYF
TGTGCCAGCAGTGTGAGGGACTATTACACAGATACGCAGTATTTT
>.|15|TRBD2|TRBJ2-3|TRBV6-6
CASKGLAEVKDTQYF
TGTGCCAGCAAAGGACTAGCCGAAGTAAAAGATACGCAGTATTTT
>.|15|TRBD1|TRBJ1-4|TRBV9
CASSVEGATNEKLFF
TGTGCCAGCAGCGTAGAGGGGGCGACTAATGAAAAACTGTTTTTT
>many|16|TRBD2|TRBJ2-7|TRBV18
CASSPPETSGSHEQYF
TGTGCCAGCTCACCACCGGAGACTAGCGGGAGCCACGAGCAGTACTTC
>.|18|.|TRBJ1-1|TRBV18
CASSRSDSQSLGGTEAFF
TGTGCCAGCTCAAGATCAGACAGCCAGTCTCTCGGGGGCACTGAAGCTTTCTTT
>.|16|TRBD1|TRBJ2-3|TRBV14
CASSRRDRAGTDTQYF
TGTGCCAGCAGCCGACGGGACAGGGCGGGCACAGATACGCAGTATTTT
>.|11|.|TRBJ2-2|TRBV29-1
CSVANTGELFF
TGCAGCGTCGCGAACACCGGGGAGCTGTTTTTT
>.|15|TRBD1|TRBJ1-1|TRBV5-5
CASSPGQGAGTEAFF
TGTGCCAGCAGCCCAGGACAGGGGGCAGGCACTGAAGCTTTCTTT
>.|14|.|TRBJ2-7|TRBV6-1
CASSGWGSSYEQYF
TGTGCCAGCAGTGGTTGGGGGTCGAGTTACGAGCAGTACTTC
>many|11|TRBD1|TRBJ2-7|TRBV30
CAWMGTGAQYF
TGTGCCTGGATGGGGACAGGGGCCCAGTACTTC
>.|14|.|TRBJ2-7|TRBV5-6
CASSPGTLAYEQYF
TGTGCCAGCAGCCCCGGGACACTGGCCTACGAGCAGTACTTC
>.|15|TRBD2|TRBJ2-3|TRBV7-9
CASSLRGGGTDTQYF
TGTGCCAGCAGCTTACGCGGGGGAGGTACAGATACGCAGTATTTT
>.|15|TRBD1|TRBJ2-3|TRBV10-3
CAISTRTGGTDTQYF
TGTGCCATCAGTACCCGGACAGGGGGCACAGATACGCAGTATTTT
>.|14|TRBD1|TRBJ1-5|TRBV27
CASSEQGSNQPQHF
TGTGCCAGCAGTGAACAGGGGAGCAATCAGCCCCAGCATTTT
>.|12|.|TRBJ2-2|TRBV6-5
CASRKDPGELFF
TGTGCCAGCAGAAAGGACCCCGGGGAGCTGTTTTTT
>.|14|TRBD2|TRBJ2-3|TRBV29-1
CSVSVLAGGDTQYF
TGCAGCGTTTCCGTCCTAGCGGGGGGGGATACGCAGTATTTT
>.|12|.|TRBJ2-7|TRBV7-2
CASSQSQLEQYF
TGTGCCAGCAGTCAATCCCAATTAGAGCAGTACTTC
>once|13|TRBD1|TRBJ2-5|TRBV2
CASGTGNGETQYF
TGTGCCAGCGGGACAGGGAACGGAGAGACCCAGTACTTC
>.|12|.|TRBJ1-5|TRBV10-3
CAISEGNQPQHF
TGTGCCATCAGTGAGGGCAATCAGCCCCAGCATTTT
>.|15|TRBD1|TRBJ2-2|TRBV5-1
CASRTGQGTTGELFF
TGCGCCAGTAGAACGGGACAGGGGACGACCGGGGAGCTGTTTTTT
>.|14|.|TRBJ1-1|TRBV7-3
CASSPADRHTEAFF
TGTGCCAGCAGCCCCGCCGACAGACACACTGAAGCTTTCTTT
>few|13|.|TRBJ1-3|TRBV5-1
CASSLGGADTIYF
TGCGCCAGCAGCTTGGGAGGGGCGGACACCATATATTTT
>.|16|TRBD2|TRBJ2-5|TRBV7-8
CASSSGLAGPQETQYF
TGTGCCAGCAGCTCCGGACTAGCGGGGCCCCAAGAGACCCAGTACTTC
>.|15|.|TRBJ2-1|TRBV6-1
CASSDYTKPYNEQFF
TGTGCCAGCAGTGATTATACAAAACCCTACAATGAGCAGTTCTTC
>.|14|.|TRBJ1-1|TRBV7-3
CASSLQGPNTEAFF
TGTGCCAGCAGCTTACAGGGGCCGAACACTGAAGCTTTCTTT
>few|16|TRBD2|TRBJ2-4|TRBV12-5
CASGRGDGLAKNIQYF
TGTGCTAGTGGTCGGGGGGACGGTCTAGCCAAAAACATTCAGTACTTC
>.|13|.|TRBJ2-5|TRBV7-2
CASSAGTIETQYF
TGTGCCAGCAGCGCAGGCACCATCGAGACCCAGTACTTC
>.|16|TRBD1|TRBJ2-5|TRBV18
CASSRLDRGYFETQYF
TGTGCCAGCTCACGTCTGGACAGGGGATACTTCGAGACCCAGTACTTC
>.|12|.|TRBJ2-2|TRBV11-2
CASSLEVGELFF
TGTGCCAGCAGCTTAGAAGTGGGGGAGCTGTTTTTT
>once|12|.|TRBJ2-7|TRBV18
CASSLVAHEQYF
TGTGCCAGCTCCCTCGTAGCCCACGAGCAGTACTTC
>once|13|TRBD1|TRBJ1-2|TRBV2
CASKGTGGAGYTF
TGTGCCAGCAAGGGGACAGGAGGGGCCGGCTACACCTTC
>many|14|TRBD2|TRBJ2-7|TRBV29-1
CSVELTSGREGLYF
TGCAGCGTTGAATTGACTAGCGGGAGGGAGGGTCTGTACTTC
>once|13|.|TRBJ2-7|TRBV6-5
CASSSVPSYEQYF
TGTGCCAGTTCCTCGGTCCCTTCCTACGAGCAGTACTTC
>.|16|.|TRBJ2-4|TRBV2
CASSEDFVSAKNIQYF
TGTGCCAGCAGTGAGGATTTCGTTTCAGCCAAAAACATTCAGTACTTC
>few|13|.|TRBJ2-2|TRBV6-1
CAFAKENTGELFF
TGTGCTTTTGCCAAGGAGAACACCGGGGAGCTGTTTTTT
>.|16|.|TRBJ1-5|TRBV27
CASSPLGAVDDQPQHF
TGTGCCAGCAGTCCACTAGGAGCGGTAGATGATCAGCCCCAGCATTTT
>few|11|.|TRBJ1-4|TRBV18
CASKQGVELFF
TGTGCCAGCAAACAGGGCGTGGAACTGTTTTTT
>medium-sized|12|.|TRBJ1-2|TRBV6-1
CASTDGHYGYTF
TGTGCCAGCACGGACGGCCACTATGGCTACACCTTC
>few|14|.|TRBJ1-4|TRBV9
CASSVGDPNEKLFF
TGTGCCAGCAGCGTAGGGGACCCTAATGAAAAACTGTTTTTT
>few|15|.|TRBJ1-1|TRBV7-9
CASSPKLRVGTEAFF
TGTGCCAGCAGCCCTAAATTGAGGGTCGGCACTGAAGCTTTCTTT
>.|13|.|TRBJ2-1|TRBV7-6
CASSLTLGDEQFF
TGTGCCAGCAGCCTGACTCTAGGCGATGAGCAGTTCTTC
>.|16|TRBD2|TRBJ2-7|TRBV5-1
CASSPRLAGGSYEQYF
TGCGCCAGCAGCCCGAGACTAGCGGGGGGCTCCTACGAGCAGTACTTC
>.|16|.|TRBJ2-3|TRBV28
CASSLGILLGADTQYF
TGTGCCAGCAGTCTAGGGATACTACTGGGAGCAGATACGCAGTATTTT
>.|11|.|TRBJ1-2|TRBV7-9
CASSHSDGYTF
TGTGCCAGCAGCCATTCGGACGGCTACACCTTC
>.|15|.|TRBJ2-2|TRBV15
CATSRGPDQAGELFF
TGTGCCACCAGCAGAGGCCCAGACCAAGCCGGGGAGCTGTTTTTT
>.|15|TRBD1|TRBJ2-7|TRBV6-5
CASSYWDRISYEQYF
TGTGCCAGCAGTTACTGGGACAGGATCTCCTACGAGCAGTACTTC
>.|15|.|TRBJ2-2|TRBV5-1
CASSPDTGNTGELFF
TGCGCCAGCAGTCCGGACACGGGGAACACCGGGGAGCTGTTTTTT
>.|15|TRBD2|TRBJ2-1|TRBV6-5
CASKRERAGRNEQFF
TGTGCCAGCAAGAGGGAGCGAGCGGGGCGGAATGAGCAGTTCTTC
>.|12|.|TRBJ1-5|TRBV2
CASSGGVQPQHF
TGTGCCAGCAGTGGAGGGGTTCAGCCCCAGCATTTT
>few|14|.|TRBJ1-6|TRBV7-8
CASSLTENNSPLHF
TGTGCCAGCAGCTTAACGGAGAATAATTCACCCCTCCACTTT
>.|14|.|TRBJ1-6|TRBV5-6
CASSYLTVYSPLHF
TGTGCCAGCAGCTACCTGACGGTTTATTCACCCCTCCACTTT